This TCR beta chain was sequenced for a study of early T cells in non-severe SARS-CoV-2 infection. Study background: Sequencing used unsorted whole-blood bulk RNA, so chains lack pairing. General study points: Sequences matched to VDJdb favored anti-spike CD8 responses, while private and CD4 specificities were missed.

Molecules of cDNA were individually given unique molecular identifiers that were attached to them. TCRdb redid the calling of the 5' RACE reads with MiXCR, one entry per CDR3 protein. The sample includes fewer than 65,000 distinct CDR3 sequences, more than 9% seen only once; the top ten take about 4.4%. V lost 3 bases and J lost 3, with 12 bases in between. Germline V gene sequence: CDR1 SEHNR, CDR2 FQNEAQ (reference sequence). The CDR3 has 15 amino acids. This clonotype was counted only a few times. The antigen remains undetermined. V and J are TRBV7-9 and TRBJ2-4; D possibly corresponds to TRBD2 (5 bases). This TCR was sampled from an adult who was a healthcare worker with PCR-confirmed SARS-CoV-2 infection or an uninfected control (not recorded which). Sequenced input: whole blood. CDR3 bases: TGTGCCAGCAGCTTGGCACGGACTGACAAAAACATTCAGTACTTC. Amino acid sequence: CASSLARTDKNIQYF.